A single sample is the source of the 17 T cell receptor beta chains below, sequenced in a study of blood T cell repertoires in COVID-19. Data came from immunoSEQ multiplex PCR; TCRdb stores just in-frame clones and leaves some out. In the table there are some 350,000 clones, roughly nine tenths of which are singletons. Sequencing used peripheral blood. Receptors originate from a woman younger than 45 with COVID-19, enrolled during active disease.

The chain employs TRBV5-4 and TRBJ2-3; 9 positions match TRBD2. The CDR3 extends over 15 amino acids. CDR1 is SGHNT, CDR2 YYREEE, per germline (reference sequence). J gave up 5 bases and V 4 bases, and 8 bases lay outside the gene matches. CDR3: CASSTKRGDGDTQYF. The CDR3 DNA sequence: TGTGCCAGCAGCACAAAGCGGGGGGATGGAGATACGCAGTATTTT.

The gene calls are TRBV2 and TRBJ2-3; TRBD2 matches at 9 bases. With V trimmed by 6 bases and J by 7 bases, 2 bases remained unmatched. The germline gives CDR1 SNHLY, CDR2 FYNNEI. The CDR3 is 12 amino acids. The CDR3 nucleotides are TGTGCCAGCAGAACTAGCGGGCATACGCAGTATTTT. Translation: CASRTSGHTQYF.

The rearrangement links TRBV6-5 to TRBJ1-1; D unresolved. The CDR3 is 13 amino acids. Germline V lookup: CDR1 MNHEY, CDR2 SVGAGI. V was shortened by 4 bases and J by 5 bases, with 11 bases between the two germline ends. DNA of the CDR3: TGTGCCAGCAGTTTCCCGGGGTGGACTGAAGCTTTCTTT. Translating it yields CASSFPGWTEAFF.

In this sample, this clone turned up a few times. The chain has TRBV2 and TRBJ1-1; D uncertain. This CDR3 region has 15 residues. Per the germline V gene, CDR1 is SNHLY and CDR2 is FYNNEI. Trimming shortened V by 3 bases and J by 2 bases, and 13 bases separated the two germline ends. CDR3 region: CASSDLTITNTEAFF. The CDR3 DNA is TGTGCCAGCAGTGACCTCACTATCACTAACACTGAAGCTTTCTTT.

V usage is TRBV5-1 and J usage is TRBJ1-1, with 9 bases fitting TRBD1. Germline V gene data show CDR1 as SGHRS and CDR2 as YFSETQ. This CDR3 has 14 residues. The V segment lost 4 bases and the J segment 2 bases; nucleotides outside the gene matches: 3. DNA of the CDR3: TGCGCCAGCAGCCCGGACAGGGGTAACACTGAAGCTTTCTTT. The encoded protein is CASSPDRGNTEAFF.

CDR3 nucleotides: TGTGCCAGCAGTGAAGGTCAGGGGTACTCCTACAATGAGCAGTTCTTC. Protein product: CASSEGQGYSYNEQFF. V is TRBV6-1 and J is TRBJ2-1, with a tentative D call TRBD1 (6 bases). The ends were cut back, 1 base at V and 0 bases at J, with 10 bases in the middle. This CDR3 is 16 amino acids long. Looked up from germline, CDR1 is MNHNS and CDR2 is SASEGT.

The CDR3: CAISLRGDPYAGELFF. The CDR3 nucleotides are TGTGCCATCAGTCTCCGGGGGGACCCATACGCCGGGGAGCTGTTTTTT. J is TRBJ2-2 and V is TRBV10-3; 7 bases fit TRBD2. CDR1 and CDR2 from the germline V gene are ENHRY and SYGVKD. CDR3 length equals 16 residues. The J segment lost 6 bases and the V segment lost 5 bases, leaving 12 bases of the junction unmatched.

The chain recombines TRBV5-4 with TRBJ2-3, with D possibly being TRBD2 (7 bases). The CDR3 is 14 residues long. The ends were cut back, 5 bases at V and 0 bases at J, with 10 bases in the middle. The V gene's germline CDR1 is SGHNT and CDR2 YYREEE (reference sequence). CDR3 DNA: TGTGCCAGCAGAGAGGGGGGGAGCACAGATACGCAGTATTTT. Translation: CASREGGSTDTQYF.

In its sample, this clone was seen once. This sequence joins TRBV3-1 (or the pseudogene TRBV3-2) and TRBJ1-2; a weak D match, TRBD1 (5 bases). CDR3 length: 15 amino acids. The V gene's germline CDR1 is LGHDT and CDR2 YNNKEL (reference sequence). Trimming cost V 0 bases and J 2 bases, with 10 bases left between them. In DNA, the CDR3 is TGTGCCAGCAGCCAAGAAGGAGGGGTAAACTATGGCTACACCTTC. Translation gives CASSQEGGVNYGYTF.

This chain links TRBV6-5 with TRBJ2-1; 7 bases fit TRBD1. J gave up 4 bases and V 0 bases, and 6 bases lay outside the gene matches. CDR1 MNHEY and CDR2 SVGAGI come from the germline V gene. CDR3 length: 16 amino acids. The CDR3 loop is CASSYSTTGPYNEQFF. As DNA, the CDR3 is TGTGCCAGCAGTTACTCGACGACAGGGCCGTACAATGAGCAGTTCTTC.

The V call is TRBV4-3, the J call TRBJ2-2; 8 bases agree with TRBD2. Germline V CDR1 and CDR2: LGHNA, YSLEER. V shed 0 bases, J shed 5 bases, and the junction held 11 bases outside the gene matches. The CDR3 is made up of 18 amino acids. The CDR3 region has the DNA TGCGCCAGCAGCCAAGATCCGACTAGCGTGTTCTTGACCGGGGAGCTGTTTTTT. Encoded protein: CASSQDPTSVFLTGELFF.

The rearrangement uses TRBV6-4 and TRBJ2-1, with 14 positions matching TRBD2. V dropped 6 bases and J dropped 7; count of bases not matched to a gene: 5. Looked up from germline, CDR1 is MRHNA and CDR2 is SNTAGT. The CDR3 sequence is 15 residues long. Here the CDR3 DNA reads TGTGCCAGCAGCCCGGGACTAGCGGGGGCGAATGAGCAGTTCTTC. Its protein product is CASSPGLAGANEQFF.

This clone was detected once. The V and J genes are TRBV5-1 and TRBJ2-7, with D maybe TRBD1 (5 bases). CDR3 length: 15 amino acids. Germline V CDR1 and CDR2: SGHRS, YFSETQ. The V end was cut by 2 bases, the J end by 3 bases, with 15 bases between. CDR3 DNA sequence: TGCGCCAGCAGCTTCCCGACAGTACCCCACTACGAGCAGTACGTC. Translation gives CASSFPTVPHYEQYV.

The J gene is TRBJ1-5, the V gene TRBV24-1, with D possibly being TRBD1 (5 bases). CDR1 is KGHDR and CDR2 is SFDVKD in the germline V gene. The length of the CDR3 is 14 residues. The germline V and J ends were trimmed by 7 bases and 5 bases, with 14 bases remaining between them. The CDR3 is CATSNSGSDQPQHF. In nucleotides, the CDR3 is TGTGCCACCAGCAATTCAGGGTCGGATCAGCCCCAGCATTTT.

The chain has TRBV5-1 and TRBJ1-4; a possible D gene is TRBD1 (5 bases). The V and J ends lost 4 bases and 7 bases respectively, with 20 bases between them. The germline gives CDR1 SGHRS, CDR2 YFSETQ. This CDR3 is built from 16 residues. The CDR3 sequence: CASSLGPGGNSEKLFF. The CDR3 DNA reads as TGCGCCAGCAGCCTCGGGCCGGGGGGTAATTCTGAAAAACTGTTTTTT.

This rearrangement joins TRBV2 to TRBJ2-7; D perhaps matches TRBD2 (6 bases). The V gene's germline CDR1 is SNHLY and CDR2 FYNNEI. This CDR3 is 13 amino acids long. Trimming took 6 bases from V and 6 from J, leaving 15 bases between them. CDR3 sequence reads: CASRGDSPREQYF. CDR3 DNA sequence: TGTGCCAGCAGGGGGGACTCCCCCCGCGAGCAGTACTTC.

The chain joins TRBV14 to TRBJ2-5; TRBD2 agrees at 8 bases. V shed 2 bases, J shed 2 bases, and the junction held 10 bases outside the gene matches. This CDR3 is built from 17 residues. The V gene's germline CDR1 is SGHDN and CDR2 FVKESK. The DNA for the CDR3 is TGTGCCAGCAGCCAAATGGGGATAGCGGGGCTACAAGAGACCCAGTACTTC. Encoded protein: CASSQMGIAGLQETQYF.